The source of this T cell receptor (beta chain) is a study of blood T cell repertoires in COVID-19 (dated by TCRdb to 2020 to 2022). Study-level background: Samples from collaborators originated in the United States, Italy and Spain and spanned both the acute and convalescent phases of COVID-19. Where available, HLA class I and class II types were obtained from metadata supplied by the sample provider rather than from assay-based typing. The repertoires were released in a freely available public database intended as a resource for research on the immune response to SARS-CoV-2. Deeply sampled blood TCRbeta repertoires from subjects exposed to, actively infected with, or recovered from COVID-19 were included in the dataset. Samples came from the ongoing ImmuneRACE study (first 160 participants) plus 1,254 subjects from 6 global collaborators. A de-identified subject ID, COVID-19 status, age in years and sex were almost always included in the sample metadata. The material from the prospective study consisted of cDNA or gDNA derived from T cells, B-cell-depleted T cells, or PBMCs.

At one collaborating source in Seattle, patients were enrolled during active infection and were followed longitudinally through the course of disease. The collaborating institutions used their own protocols to collect whole blood in K2EDTA tubes. Collaborator samples were shipped for TCRbeta analysis as frozen whole blood, isolated PBMCs, or DNA extracted from either sample type. CDR1 SQVTM and CDR2 ANQGSEA are derived from the germline V gene. From the cysteine through the phenylalanine, the CDR3 covers 12 amino acids. Only CDR3 DNA is held: 36 bases, read in frame from base 1. Germline trimming amounts to 4 bases on V and 4 bases on J, with 1 as the count of junction bases outside the gene matches. What the study reported, not specific to this receptor: Clinical and demographic metadata were provided uncurated, with the amount varying by source and participant.

TCRbeta CDR3 regions were amplified from genomic DNA using the immunoSEQ Assay, a bias-controlled multiplex PCR. As for the original processing: The number of nucleated cells in each sample was estimated by amplification of reference gene primers within the assay. To quantify the absolute abundance of each unique TCRbeta CDR3 rearrangement, sequence reads were collapsed and filtered. For each sample, productive Simpson clonality was calculated by taking the square root of Simpson's diversity index across productive rearrangements. The table was pulled from immuneACCESS by TCRdb, which kept in-frame rearrangements only. Such tables lose some clones; where checked, under half of the loss comes from unresolved V genes, and the rest has no known cause. V and J calls and clone size follow that table, whereas D and trimming were derived from the DNA. For this sample there are 200,000 to 250,000 clones; approximately 84% appear just once. The top ten clones comprise about 8.3% of the sample.

As to this clone: What antigen it recognizes has not been identified. The input lacks base qualities; no much larger clone sits a single base away.

This clonotype was obtained from a woman at least 80 years old with COVID-19, enrolled during active disease. Rearrangement joined TRBV29-1 to TRBJ2-5; 9 nucleotides in the junction match TRBD2. Sequenced: peripheral blood. The CDR3 is CSVGGGGETQYF. The DNA sequence follows: TGCAGCGTTGGCGGGGGGGGAGAGACCCAGTACTTC.